Described below is a single TCR beta chain sequence and its context. Germline CDR1 is SGHRS and CDR2 is YFSETQ. V lost 7 bases, J lost 0 bases, and 29 bases lay in between. The CDR3 has 20 amino acids. This sample was included in a study of blood T cell repertoires in COVID-19. Study-wide context: The United States, Italy and Spain supplied acute and convalescent COVID-19 samples. Sample material is recorded as cDNA or gDNA derived from T cells, B-cell-depleted T cells, or PBMCs.

Source study methods: Scientists estimated how many nucleated cells there were by amplifying reference gene primers. Method: immunoSEQ multiplex PCR; TCRdb's copy keeps in-frame clones and lacks some. From that table come the V and J calls and clone size; the DNA was used to work out D and trimming. The sample carries over 150,000 clones, around 82% recorded once. This TCR came from a man between 65 and 85 years old with active or convalescent COVID-19. V usage is TRBV5-1 and J usage is TRBJ1-3, with D perhaps matching TRBD1 (6 bases). The sample consisted of peripheral blood. The DNA of the CDR3 is TGCGCCAGCGCTCCAACATCCGGGGACAAAATCTCTTACTCTGGAAACACCATATATTTT. Its translation: CASAPTSGDKISYSGNTIYF.